These 7 T cell receptor beta chains came from one sample sequenced in a study of identical twins. TCRdb reprocessed the 5' RACE reads via MiXCR and lists one record per CDR3 protein. The data contain about 450,000 distinct CDR3 sequences, 15% to 20% of them singletons. Source material: naive T cells sorted from blood. Receptors were obtained from a man aged 45-60 years in good health.

Many counts were recorded for this clonotype. The rearrangement joins TRBV20-1 to TRBJ2-3; 9 bases map to TRBD2. V trimming: 4 bases; J trimming: 2 bases; junction bases outside the gene matches: 4. The CDR3 is 14 residues long. The germline CDR1 and CDR2 sequences are DFQATT and SNEGSKA (reference sequence). The CDR3 nucleotides are TGCAGTGCTACCCCTAGCGGGGACACAGATACGCAGTATTTT. This codes for CSATPSGDTDTQYF.

This clonotype came up many times. The chain combines TRBV15 with TRBJ2-6, with D uncertain. This CDR3 is 15 amino acids long. Germline V gives CDR1 LNHNV, CDR2 YYDKDF (reference sequence). Trimming took 4 bases from V and 0 from J, leaving 7 bases between them. In nucleotides, the CDR3 is TGTGCCACCAGCACGTACCCCTCTGGGGCCAACGTCCTGACTTTC. This encodes CATSTYPSGANVLTF.

This clonotype was found a few times. The chain is built from TRBV7-2 and TRBJ2-1, with 11 bases matching TRBD2. The germline V gene encodes CDR1 SGHTA and CDR2 FQGNSA. Unmatched junction bases numbered 12, after V lost 5 bases and J lost 6 bases. The CDR3 is 17 residues long. CDR3: CASSPHLAGGISNEQFF. In DNA form, the CDR3 reads TGTGCCAGCAGCCCTCACCTAGCGGGGGGCATCTCCAATGAGCAGTTCTTC.

This clonotype was observed a handful of times. J is TRBJ1-2 and V is TRBV29-1; 7 bases are a match to TRBD1. This CDR3 is built from 13 residues. CDR1 is SQVTM, CDR2 ANQGSEA, per germline. J lost 8 bases, V lost 5 bases, and 11 bases had no gene match. In DNA, the CDR3 is TGCAGCGTTCCCCGGACAGGACCCGGCGGCTACACCTTC. Translated: CSVPRTGPGGYTF.

The chain is built from TRBV5-1 and TRBJ1-1; unclear D gene. This CDR3 region has 15 residues. Trimming cost V 0 bases and J 2 bases, with 11 bases left between them. Germline CDR1 reads SGHRS; CDR2 reads YFSETQ. CDR3 nucleotide sequence: TGCGCCAGCAGCTTGGGGTCCCTCCGAAACACTGAAGCTTTCTTT. This codes for CASSLGSLRNTEAFF.

The sample holds many counts of this clonotype. The CDR3 is CASSQFPLGDTQYF. CDR3 bases: TGCGCCAGCAGCCAATTCCCACTGGGGGATACGCAGTATTTT. This chain links TRBV4-1 with TRBJ2-3; D remains ambiguous. Trimming left V 2 bases short and J 6 bases short, with 12 bases between. Per the germline V gene, CDR1 is MGHRA and CDR2 is YSYEKL. The CDR3 is 14 amino acids.

At least ten counts were recorded for this clonotype. The V call is TRBV29-1, the J call TRBJ2-1, with D perhaps being TRBD1 or TRBD2 (5 bases each). The CDR3 extends over 14 amino acids. V was trimmed by 4 bases and J by 8 bases, leaving 18 bases between them. Germline V lookup: CDR1 SQVTM, CDR2 ANQGSEA. For the CDR3, the DNA is TGCAGCGTTGCAGGGAGTTCAGTACTCGATGAGCAGTTCTTC. Translated, it gives CSVAGSSVLDEQFF.